The source of this TCR beta chain is a study of cytomegalovirus exposure and HLA in healthy donors. Study findings and constraints: The presence/absence work took it that sequencing depth was about the same across donors. Previously analyzed data showed that most TCR beta V segments were productive at a frequency of about 87% or about 30%. Researchers reported in a later analysis that a missense DCLRE1C variant was tied to TCR beta V- and J-gene trimming.

Amplification used 60 Vbeta primers and 13 Jbeta primers. Authors' methods: In a later analysis, the count reached roughly 80 million unique TCR beta chains, with 9 million to 11 million shared. Sequenced by immunoSEQ multiplex PCR; TCRdb stores in-frame clones only, minus some. Clone size and the V and J calls come from that table; the DNA yielded D and trimming. Of about 110,000 clones in the sample, over 75% were seen once. Of note for this clone: Its antigen is unidentified.

The CDR3 is 14 amino acids. After removal of 5 bases from V and 4 bases from J, the junction contained 4 bases not matched to a gene. Per the germline V gene, CDR1 is MNHNS and CDR2 is SASEGT. This chain links TRBV6-1 with TRBJ2-7, with 11 bases fitting TRBD2. This TCR was recovered from a man aged 25-45 years in good health and CMV-seronegative. Sequencing was carried out using PBMCs. The CDR3 region has the DNA TGTGCCAGCAGTCTTACTAGCGGGGGTTACGAGCAGTACTTC. This translates into CASSLTSGGYEQYF.